This T cell receptor (beta chain) was found in a study of blood T cell repertoires in COVID-19. As for the study in general: The study drew acute and convalescent COVID-19 samples from the United States, Italy and Spain.

Profiled with immunoSEQ multiplex PCR; TCRdb holds only in-frame clones, not every one. The data contain roughly 190,000 clones, nearly 90% of them singletons. This CDR3 contains 13 residues. CDR1 is SGDLS, CDR2 YYNGEE, per germline. The V and J ends lost 3 bases and 7 bases respectively, with 13 bases between them. The TCR sequence derives from a man in his sixties with active or convalescent COVID-19. The V and J genes are TRBV9 and TRBJ2-5; tentative D call: TRBD1 (5 bases). The sequenced material came from peripheral blood. The CDR3 loop reads CASSGGPSGTQYF. The CDR3 DNA reads TGTGCCAGCAGCGGGGGCCCCTCGGGGACCCAGTACTTC.